These T cell receptor beta chains were read from a single sample in a study of blood T cell repertoires in COVID-19. Using immunoSEQ multiplex PCR, the repertoire was profiled, and TCRdb retains in-frame clones only, with some absent. The sample consists of 150,000 to 200,000 clones, about 84% of them appearing once. The specimen was PBMCs or T cells enriched from blood (not recorded which). These receptors originate from a woman aged 40 to 50 with acute COVID-19. CDR3s include the opening cysteine and the closing phenylalanine or tryptophan. A D gene is named only where the DNA matches it firmly. Some rows have no size entry. The others give once, few or many, or a class for an expanded clone.

TRBV7-8	few	TRBJ1-2	TRBD1	CASSLGDRSYGYTF	TGTGCCAGCAGCTTAGGGGACAGATCCTATGGCTACACCTTC
TRBV19	-	TRBJ2-7	TRBD2	CASSIAGGYEQYF	TGTGCCAGTAGTATAGCGGGAGGCTACGAGCAGTACTTC
TRBV5-1	-	TRBJ2-1	TRBD2	CASSLTAGGGDNEQFF	TGCGCCAGCAGCTTGACAGCGGGAGGAGGGGACAATGAGCAGTTCTTC
TRBV18	few	TRBJ1-6	TRBD1	CASSPTGNDSPLHF	TGTGCCAGCTCCCCGACAGGGAATGATTCACCCCTCCACTTT
TRBV12-3/TRBV12-4	-	TRBJ1-1	-	CASSTNKNTEAFF	TGTGCCAGCAGTACCAACAAGAACACTGAAGCTTTCTTT
TRBV12-5	-	TRBJ2-1	-	CASGLSGSNEQFF	TGTGCTAGTGGTTTGAGCGGGTCCAATGAGCAGTTCTTC
TRBV12-3/TRBV12-4	once	TRBJ1-6	TRBD1	CASTRDRGTPLHF	TGTGCCAGCACCAGGGACAGGGGAACACCCCTCCACTTT
TRBV19	-	TRBJ2-1	TRBD2	CASSISSGSPYEQFF	TGTGCCAGTAGTATCAGTAGCGGGTCGCCTTATGAGCAGTTCTTC
TRBV5-1	-	TRBJ1-2	-	CASSPGLPFGGYTF	TGCGCCAGCAGCCCGGGACTGCCCTTTGGTGGCTACACCTTC
TRBV6-5	-	TRBJ2-1	TRBD2	CASSSGVAGANEQFF	TGTGCCAGCAGCAGCGGAGTAGCGGGAGCGAATGAGCAGTTCTTC
TRBV5-1	once	TRBJ1-2	-	CASSTDRTYGYTF	TGCGCCAGCAGCACTGACAGGACTTATGGCTACACCTTC
TRBV2	once	TRBJ2-1	TRBD1	CASRDRGDLNEQFF	TGTGCCAGCAGGGACAGGGGGGACCTCAATGAGCAGTTCTTC
TRBV7-8	-	TRBJ2-7	-	CASSLKQNGEQYF	TGTGCCAGCAGCTTAAAACAGAACGGCGAGCAGTACTTC
TRBV7-2	-	TRBJ2-3	-	CASSLAGERTDTQYF	TGTGCCAGCAGCTTAGCGGGAGAGAGAACAGATACGCAGTATTTT
TRBV5-4	-	TRBJ1-1	-	CASSLRGGEAFF	TGTGCCAGCAGCTTGAGAGGGGGAGAAGCTTTCTTT
TRBV19	-	TRBJ1-2	TRBD1	CASSIRQGHNYGYTF	TGTGCCAGTAGTATAAGACAGGGCCACAACTATGGCTACACCTTC
TRBV7-8	-	TRBJ1-3	-	CASSFSHGGSSGNTIYF	TGTGCCAGCAGCTTTTCCCACGGAGGGAGCTCTGGAAACACCATATATTTT
TRBV19	-	TRBJ1-2	TRBD1	CASSLPGTGGFGYTF	TGTGCCAGTAGTTTGCCGGGGACAGGGGGTTTTGGCTACACCTTC
TRBV10-1	-	TRBJ2-1	TRBD2	CATPLAGGPNEQFF	TGCGCCACCCCACTAGCGGGAGGGCCTAATGAGCAGTTCTTC
TRBV5-4	-	TRBJ2-5	TRBD1	CASSPGQERVQGGTQYF	TGTGCCAGCAGCCCTGGACAGGAGAGAGTACAAGGGGGGACCCAGTACTTC
TRBV12-5	-	TRBJ2-2	TRBD1	CASGQDRWDTGELFF	TGTGCTAGTGGTCAGGACAGGTGGGACACCGGGGAGCTGTTTTTT
TRBV5-1	-	TRBJ1-4	TRBD1	CASSRGQGQEKLFF	TGCGCCAGCAGCCGAGGACAGGGGCAAGAAAAACTGTTTTTT
TRBV7-9	-	TRBJ2-1	TRBD2	CASSSLWSGREDEQFF	TGTGCCAGCAGCTCCCTTTGGAGCGGGAGAGAGGATGAGCAGTTCTTC
TRBV19	once	TRBJ2-5	-	CATTRGPGQETQYF	TGTGCCACAACGCGGGGTCCTGGGCAAGAGACCCAGTACTTC
TRBV11-2	-	TRBJ2-2	-	CASSLRSRGGELFF	TGTGCCAGCAGCCTACGTAGCCGCGGCGGGGAGCTGTTTTTT
TRBV19	few	TRBJ2-3	TRBD1	CASSSRGQHTDTQYF	TGTGCCAGTAGCTCGAGGGGACAGCACACAGATACGCAGTATTTT
TRBV25-1	once	TRBJ1-2	TRBD1	CASSDRDSYGYTF	TGTGCCAGCAGTGACCGGGACAGCTATGGCTACACCTTC
TRBV4-1	-	TRBJ2-1	-	CASSQVLLRRDWSNEQFF	TGCGCCAGCAGCCAAGTTCTCCTACGGAGGGATTGGTCCAACGAGCAGTTCTTC
TRBV14	-	TRBJ2-1	TRBD2	CASSRRLAGGLLNEQFF	TGTGCCAGCAGCCGCCGACTAGCGGGAGGGCTCCTCAATGAGCAGTTCTTC
TRBV19	-	TRBJ1-1	TRBD1	CASSMDRESEAFF	TGTGCCAGTAGTATGGACAGGGAATCTGAAGCTTTCTTT
TRBV13	-	TRBJ2-5	TRBD2	CASSFTSGSPETQYF	TGTGCCAGCAGTTTTACTAGCGGGAGTCCGGAGACCCAGTACTTC
TRBV5-1	-	TRBJ2-3	TRBD1	CASSSDRPSTDTQYF	TGCGCCAGCAGCTCGGACAGGCCTTCCACAGATACGCAGTATTTT
TRBV27	-	TRBJ2-4	TRBD1	CASSRRTGENIQYF	TGTGCCAGCAGTCGCCGGACAGGGGAAAACATTCAGTACTTC
TRBV18	-	TRBJ2-6	-	CASLDWDSGANVLTF	TGTGCCAGCTTGGACTGGGACTCTGGGGCCAACGTCCTGACTTTC
TRBV5-5	-	TRBJ2-2	TRBD1	CASSFAHRGNTGELFF	TGTGCCAGCAGCTTCGCTCACAGGGGGAACACCGGGGAGCTGTTTTTT
TRBV18	-	TRBJ2-1	TRBD2	CASSPPAGAYNEQFF	TGTGCCAGCTCACCACCAGCGGGAGCCTACAATGAGCAGTTCTTC
TRBV6-5	-	TRBJ2-1	-	CASSYTELAHNEQFF	TGTGCCAGCAGTTACACGGAACTAGCTCACAATGAGCAGTTCTTC
TRBV7-8	-	TRBJ1-4	TRBD1	CASSQDRGSEKLFF	TGTGCCAGCAGCCAGGACAGGGGAAGTGAAAAACTGTTTTTT
TRBV29-1	-	TRBJ1-1	TRBD1	CSGTGGIEAFF	TGCAGCGGGACAGGGGGAATTGAAGCTTTCTTT
TRBV18	few	TRBJ1-2	-	CASSPLPETAFDTF	TGTGCCAGCTCACCCCTGCCGGAGACAGCCTTTGACACCTTC
TRBV5-1	-	TRBJ2-2	-	CASSLYTGTGELFF	TGCGCCAGCAGCTTGTATACAGGCACCGGGGAGCTGTTTTTT
TRBV6-5	-	TRBJ2-1	-	CASSPSRGRNEQFF	TGTGCCAGCAGCCCGTCCCGGGGGAGAAACGAGCAGTTCTTC
TRBV12-3/TRBV12-4	-	TRBJ1-1	-	CASSRRFSGAFF	TGTGCCAGCAGCCGACGGTTTTCGGGAGCTTTCTTT
TRBV5-1	-	TRBJ1-2	-	CASSEDGSGGYTF	TGCGCCAGCAGTGAAGACGGGAGCGGAGGCTACACCTTC
TRBV20-1	-	TRBJ2-7	-	CSAASGLEQYF	TGCAGTGCTGCCTCGGGTCTGGAGCAGTACTTC
TRBV11-2	-	TRBJ2-7	-	CASSLVLLGAKQYF	TGTGCCAGCAGCTTAGTCCTCCTTGGGGCCAAACAGTACTTC
TRBV24-1	-	TRBJ2-1	TRBD2	CATSHFISAGTSVNNEQFF	TGTGCCACCAGTCACTTCATATCAGCCGGGACTAGCGTCAACAATGAGCAGTTCTTC
TRBV7-9	-	TRBJ1-1	-	CASSLRGEVTEAFF	TGTGCCAGCAGCTTACGGGGTGAGGTAACTGAAGCTTTCTTT
TRBV19	-	TRBJ2-1	TRBD2	CASQHSGRRWNEQFF	TGTGCCAGTCAACATAGCGGGAGGAGGTGGAATGAGCAGTTCTTC
TRBV6-1	-	TRBJ2-1	-	CASSEADSSSKQFF	TGTGCCAGCAGTGAAGCGGACAGTAGCAGCAAGCAGTTCTTC
TRBV18	-	TRBJ1-5	-	CASSSTESNQPQHF	TGTGCCAGCTCAAGCACAGAAAGCAATCAGCCCCAGCATTTT
TRBV29-1	-	TRBJ1-2	-	CSVLAGTRSYNYGYTF	TGCAGCGTCCTCGCCGGGACACGATCCTATAACTATGGCTACACCTTC
TRBV10-3	-	TRBJ2-3	-	CAISEPSEVPDTQYF	TGTGCCATCAGTGAACCAAGCGAGGTCCCAGATACGCAGTATTTT